Below, one T cell receptor (beta chain) is given with its context. Its cognate antigen is unknown. This entry is derived from a study of cytomegalovirus exposure and HLA in healthy donors. Whole-study results and caveats: The authors listed 150 or so TCR beta chains as cytomegalovirus-associated. A later analysis showed that HLA-associated TCR beta chains had undergone more clonal expansion than equally common others. There were some V segments, including TRBV6-2 and TRBV6-3, excluded as indistinguishable.

The PCR contained 60 Vbeta and 13 Jbeta primers. Profiling relied on immunoSEQ multiplex PCR, and the TCRdb table lists in-frame clones only, not all of them. Here the sample spans about 280,000 clones, approximately 90% being singletons. This CDR3 spans 12 amino acids. Germline V gene data show CDR1 as SNHLY and CDR2 as FYNNEI. The V end was cut by 7 bases, the J end by 5 bases, with 6 bases between. The V and J genes are TRBV2 and TRBJ1-6; D is uncertain. The TCR sequence derives from a young woman in good health and CMV-seronegative. The sample taken for sequencing was PBMCs. CDR3 sequence (DNA): TGTGCCAGCAAGCGGGATAATTCACCCCTCCACTTT. It specifies CASKRDNSPLHF.